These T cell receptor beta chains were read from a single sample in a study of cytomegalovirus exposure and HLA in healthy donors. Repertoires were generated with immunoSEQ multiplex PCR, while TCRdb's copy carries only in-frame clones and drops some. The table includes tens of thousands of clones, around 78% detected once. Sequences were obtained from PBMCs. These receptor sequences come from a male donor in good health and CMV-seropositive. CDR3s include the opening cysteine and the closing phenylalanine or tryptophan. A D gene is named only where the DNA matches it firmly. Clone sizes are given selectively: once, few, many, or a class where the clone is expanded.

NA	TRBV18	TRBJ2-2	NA	CASSPPSYTGELFF	TGTGCCAGCTCACCACCTAGCTACACCGGGGAGCTGTTTTTT
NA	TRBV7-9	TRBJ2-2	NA	CSSSLSVGELFF	TGTTCCAGCAGCCTCTCGGTCGGGGAGCTGTTTTTT
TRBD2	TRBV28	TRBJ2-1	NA	CASTLGTSGRIYDEQFF	TGTGCCAGCACGCTAGGGACTAGCGGGAGAATATATGATGAGCAGTTCTTC
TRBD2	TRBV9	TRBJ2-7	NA	CASSVAGFGASGRPEQYF	TGTGCCAGCAGCGTAGCGGGTTTCGGGGCTAGCGGGAGACCCGAGCAGTACTTC
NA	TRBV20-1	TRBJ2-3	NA	CSAKRDTQYF	TGCAGTGCAAAGCGAGATACGCAGTATTTT
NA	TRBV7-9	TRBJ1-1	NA	CSSSSPGGAGTEAFF	TGTTCCAGCAGCTCCCCGGGAGGGGCGGGGACTGAAGCTTTCTTT
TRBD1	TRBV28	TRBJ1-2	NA	CASSVGQGPRGYTF	TGTGCCAGCAGTGTCGGACAGGGACCTCGTGGCTACACCTTC
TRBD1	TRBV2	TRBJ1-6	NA	CASSEGQGNSPLHF	TGTGCCAGCAGTGAGGGACAGGGTAATTCACCCCTCCACTTT
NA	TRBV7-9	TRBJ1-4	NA	CASSSQQGIEEKLFF	TGTGCCAGCAGCTCCCAGCAGGGGATTGAGGAAAAACTGTTTTTT
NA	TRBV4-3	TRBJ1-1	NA	CASSQDQVRNSRNTEAFF	TGCGCCAGCAGCCAAGATCAGGTAAGGAACAGTCGGAACACTGAAGCTTTCTTT
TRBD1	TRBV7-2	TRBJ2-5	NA	CASSRDRGAGETQYF	TGTGCCAGCAGCAGGGACAGGGGGGCGGGGGAGACCCAGTACTTC
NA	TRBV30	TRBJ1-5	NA	CAWSNRLGAGNQPQHF	TGTGCCTGGAGTAACCGATTAGGGGCCGGCAATCAGCCCCAGCATTTT
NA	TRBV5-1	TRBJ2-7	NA	CASSPRGGGASYEQYF	TGCGCCAGCAGCCCACGAGGAGGGGGCGCCTCCTACGAGCAGTACTTC
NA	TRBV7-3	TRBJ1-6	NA	CASSFGQGNSPLHF	TGTGCCAGCAGCTTCGGTCAGGGAAATTCACCCCTCCACTTT
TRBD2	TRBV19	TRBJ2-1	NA	CASSIDTSGNYNEQFF	TGTGCCAGTAGTATAGACACCAGCGGGAATTACAATGAGCAGTTCTTC
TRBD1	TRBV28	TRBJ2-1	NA	CASSLAGTGEYEQFF	TGTGCCAGCAGTCTAGCCGGGACAGGGGAATACGAGCAGTTCTTC
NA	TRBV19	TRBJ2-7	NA	CASAWASGSYEQYF	TGTGCCAGTGCTTGGGCTTCGGGAAGCTACGAGCAGTACTTC
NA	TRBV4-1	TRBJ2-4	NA	CASSQDGGVSKNIQYF	TGCGCCAGCAGCCAAGATGGGGGCGTAAGCAAAAACATTCAGTACTTC
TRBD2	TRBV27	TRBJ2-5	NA	CASRPRTSEGTQYF	TGTGCCAGCAGACCCCGGACTAGCGAGGGAACCCAGTACTTC
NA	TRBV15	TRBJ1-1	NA	CATSRGAGVAEAFF	TGTGCCACCAGCAGGGGTGCGGGAGTAGCTGAAGCTTTCTTT
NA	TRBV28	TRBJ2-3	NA	CASSSGGQGPDTQYF	TGTGCCAGCAGTTCTGGCGGACAAGGGCCGGATACGCAGTATTTT
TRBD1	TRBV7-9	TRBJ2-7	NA	CASRPAGTGTREQYF	TGTGCCAGCAGGCCCGCCGGGACAGGGACACGCGAGCAGTACTTC
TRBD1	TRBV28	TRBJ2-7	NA	CASSTTGGPSYEQYF	TGTGCCAGTAGTACCACAGGGGGTCCTTCCTACGAGCAGTACTTC
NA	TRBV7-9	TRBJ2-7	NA	CASSGGVLIASEQYF	TGTGCCAGCAGCGGAGGGGTTCTCATAGCTTCCGAGCAGTACTTC
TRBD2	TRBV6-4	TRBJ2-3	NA	CASKAGGTDTQYF	TGTGCCAGCAAAGCGGGGGGCACAGATACGCAGTATTTT
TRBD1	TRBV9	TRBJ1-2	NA	CASSAGGGQNYGYTF	TGTGCCAGCAGCGCGGGGGGGGGACAGAACTATGGCTACACCTTC
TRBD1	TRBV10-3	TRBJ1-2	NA	CAIKPGQGVYGYTF	TGTGCCATCAAACCGGGACAGGGCGTCTATGGCTACACCTTC
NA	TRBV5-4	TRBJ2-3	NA	CASSMAGSTDTQYF	TGTGCCAGCTCCATGGCAGGGAGCACAGATACGCAGTATTTT
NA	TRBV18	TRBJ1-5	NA	CASSPTETNQPQHF	TGTGCCAGCTCACCGACAGAAACCAATCAGCCCCAGCATTTT
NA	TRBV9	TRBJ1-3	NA	CASSVASTVSGNTIYF	TGTGCCAGCAGCGTAGCTTCGACAGTCTCTGGAAACACCATATATTTT
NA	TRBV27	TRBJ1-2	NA	CASRLSGGPGYGYTF	TGTGCCAGCAGGTTAAGCGGGGGGCCCGGCTATGGCTACACCTTC
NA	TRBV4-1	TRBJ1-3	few	CASSRTGLGGNTIYF	TGCGCCAGCAGCCGAACAGGGTTGGGCGGAAACACCATATATTTT
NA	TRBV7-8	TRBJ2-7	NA	CASSSYLVLAYHTSEQYF	TGTGCCAGCAGCTCCTACCTGGTTTTAGCCTACCATACCTCTGAGCAGTACTTC
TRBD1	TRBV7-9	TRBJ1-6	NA	CASSQTGDTLHF	TGTGCCAGCAGCCAGACAGGGGACACCCTCCACTTT
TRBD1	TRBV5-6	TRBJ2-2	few	CASSLAGTGSAGELFF	TGTGCCAGCAGCTTGGCCGGGACAGGGAGTGCCGGGGAGCTGTTTTTT
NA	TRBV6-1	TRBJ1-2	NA	CASSEAVLANYGYTF	TGTGCCAGCAGTGAAGCGGTATTAGCTAACTATGGCTACACCTTC
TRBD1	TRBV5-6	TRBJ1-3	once	CASRQQGPGNTIYF	TGTGCCAGCAGGCAACAGGGGCCTGGAAACACCATATATTTT
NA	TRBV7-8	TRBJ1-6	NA	CASSLLGGNGGNSPLHF	TGTGCCAGCAGCTTACTGGGCGGGAACGGGGGGAATTCACCCCTCCACTTT
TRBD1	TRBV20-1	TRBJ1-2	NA	CSASASGGFTF	TGCAGTGCTAGCGCCTCAGGGGGCTTCACCTTC
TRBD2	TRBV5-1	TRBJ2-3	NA	CASSLVALAGGPGEDTQYF	TGCGCCAGCAGCTTGGTAGCACTAGCGGGAGGGCCAGGTGAAGATACGCAGTATTTT